This T cell receptor (beta chain) emerged from a study of T cells expressing NK-cell markers. As for the study in general: Most of the eight sequenced donors tested HCMV-seropositive; one tested seronegative. General observations from the study: Of the CD8+ T cell pool in about 6 donors, roughly 1.0-7.5% was accounted for by dominant NKG2C+ clonotypes. The CD3+CD56-NKG2C+ fraction was also led by these clonotypes in a few donors.

A remark on this clonotype: Its antigen is not identified.

This CDR3 is 14 amino acids long. Per germline, CDR1 SGHDT and CDR2 YYEEEE. UMIs accompanied the 5'RACE template switching by which TCR beta cDNA was made. TCRdb reprocessed the 5' RACE reads; each CDR3 protein has one entry and no DNA is given. The sample features about 260,000 distinct CDR3 sequences, with roughly 4.2% in its top ten. The clonotype comes from a woman aged 18-69 years in good health. V gene TRBV5-6 combines with J gene TRBJ2-4; with no DNA, the TCRdb D assignment of TRBD1 cannot be verified. The sample consisted of blood T cells: a sorted CD56 or NKG2C T cell subset, CD4+ or CD8+ T cells, or bulk PBMC T cells (not recorded which). CDR3 amino acids: CASSLGQARDFQYF.